This TCR beta chain was captured by sequencing in a study of Graves' ophthalmopathy and Graves' hyperthyroidism (dated by TCRdb to 2017 to 2018). Looking at the study overall: Peripheral blood was collected at initial diagnosis, prior to any treatment. The 90 to 100 discovery patients were randomly divided into training and test sets at a 7:3 ratio. Following sample collection, hyperthyroidism patients were given methimazole at a starting dose of 30 mg daily, and ophthalmopathy patients were given high-dose intravenous methylprednisolone. In total, 120 to 150 blood samples were TCR-sequenced: 40 to 45 ophthalmopathy, around 75 hyperthyroidism and approximately 17 hyperthyroidism-to-ophthalmopathy patients. In five to seven hyperthyroidism patients, the T-cell repertoire of thyroid tissue was compared with the T-cell repertoire of blood. The independent validation cohort included approximately 19 hyperthyroidism patients plus 17 patients who later progressed from hyperthyroidism to ophthalmopathy. The study used TCR beta repertoire signatures to distinguish Graves' ophthalmopathy from Graves' hyperthyroidism and to predict progression to ophthalmopathy. To explore V-J signatures that separate ophthalmopathy from hyperthyroidism, a discovery set of about 96 patients was enrolled, consisting of about 41 with ophthalmopathy and around 60 with stable hyperthyroidism. General conclusions and limits of the study: In validation, the model predicted ophthalmopathy progression with about 71% sensitivity and roughly 72% specificity; some 13 predicted patients were CT-confirmed with GO in a median of approximately six months. Sample size was not statistically predetermined, and group allocation was not concealed from the investigators. Among expanded thyroid clonotypes with frequency above 0.001, most also showed up in blood, which suggests that blood repertoires may reflect the thyroid immune response. In cross-validation, the 13-signature model distinguished ophthalmopathy from stable hyperthyroidism with 85% to 90% sensitivity and around 81% specificity, and in the test set the corresponding values were around 80% and 75%.

Ophthalmopathy patients were characterized by moderately to severely active disease, a Clinical Activity Score of at least 3, a NOSPECS grade of at least 4, and a disease duration under 3 months. Patients with other autoimmune diseases, uncontrolled infections, pregnancy or lactation were excluded. Clinical symptoms, serum thyroxine, TRAb, thyroid ultrasound and orbital computed tomography formed the basis of the diagnosis. Ficoll-Paque density gradient centrifugation was used to isolate PBMCs from around 9.1 ml of fresh peripheral blood. Total RNA was extracted with Trizol reagent and quality-checked on an Agilent 2100 Bioanalyzer. TCR beta CDR3 regions were amplified from RNA transcripts for repertoire sequencing. HTBI primers and the Qiagen OneStep RT-PCR kit were used in a first-round RT-PCR, which was followed by a second-round multiplex PCR, size selection and purification. Sequencing of the libraries was carried out on an Illumina HiSeq2000 in paired-end mode with 100 bp reads. Per the authors' processing: SOAPnuke was used to process the reads, removing any read that contained adapters or uncalled bases, had a mean Phred below 15, or lacked an exact match to the constant primer or identifier. COPE v1.2.5 was used to merge the high-quality paired reads. Each unique nucleotide sequence was defined as a clonotype, and clonotypes were aligned to IMGT TRB V, D and J references with MiTCR v1.1. The analysis was limited to V-J combinations with a frequency above 0.0001, which together covered 98% to 99.2% of repertoires. For each V-J combination, a TCR clonal expansion and chaos score was defined as the ratio of F50 clonal expansion to chaos observed in the TCRdist matrix. Welch's t-statistics and random forest were used to reduce features to 13 V-J combinations, which were fed into a naive Bayes classifier. Thyroid-blood repertoire similarity was quantified with the Morisita-Horn index. In-frame beta chains were kept once TCRdb had trimmed the public reads at Q25 with fastp and called clones with MiXCR. Identical CDR3 proteins give one entry, which carries the most common genes and DNA. None of the V and J calls come from the authors' own analysis; TCRdb made them. This sample lists roughly 400,000 distinct CDR3 sequences; around 20% were detected once. The ten largest clones capture 1.6% of the sample.

As encoded in the germline V gene, CDR1 is SGHAT while CDR2 is FQNNGV. The CDR3 starts with the cysteine, ends with the phenylalanine, and has 15 residues. The read is trimmed to its CDR3 DNA, 45 bases read in frame from base 1. V is cut back by 0 bases and J by 5 bases, with 5 bases in the junction unmatched. A remark on this clonotype: What this receptor recognizes is not known. No per-base quality is available; no much larger clone lies one base away.

The source is a woman aged 18-30 years with Graves' ophthalmopathy. Donor details come from another sample of the same person, matched by shared clones. Sequencing was done on a sample of peripheral blood. The chain employs TRBV11-2 and TRBJ2-5, and 8 junctional nucleotides match TRBD2. The sequenced DNA is TGTGCCAGCAGCTTAGAAGGACTAGCAGGGGAGACCCAGTACTTC. It specifies CASSLEGLAGETQYF. Reference TRBV11-2 and TRBJ2-5 proteins supply the regions before and after the CDR3; the full variable domain is: EAGVAQSPRYKIIEKRQSVAFWCNPISGHATLYWYQQILGQGPKLLIQFQNNGVVDDSQLPKDRFSAERLKGVDSTLKIQPAKLEDSAVYLCASSLEGLAGETQYFGPGTRLLVL.